This T cell receptor beta chain was observed in a study of blood T cell repertoires in COVID-19. The study recruited people aged about 18 to 90 years across approximately 23 US areas. Recovered participants had two consecutive negative NP/OP PCR tests, healthcare professional clearance, or symptom resolution. As handled by the study authors: Reference gene primer amplification yielded estimated nucleated cell counts. Here immunoSEQ multiplex PCR was the method, and the copy in TCRdb shows in-frame clones only, minus some. V and J calls and clone size are copied from that table; D and trimming were computed from the DNA. The table includes about 300,000 clones, about 85% detected once. Sequencing was done on a sample of PBMCs or T cells enriched from blood (not recorded which). This sequence was found in a woman younger than 45 who had recovered from COVID-19.

CDR3 sequence: CASSLAGVNEQYF. The CDR3 nucleotides are TGTGCCAGCAGCCTAGCGGGGGTGAACGAGCAGTACTTC. The chain recombines TRBV9 with TRBJ2-7; 10 bases map to TRBD2. Trimming removed 4 bases from V and 5 bases from J; junction bases left unmatched: 3. The CDR3 has 13 amino acids. Germline V gene sequence: CDR1 SGDLS, CDR2 YYNGEE. Variable domain in full (rest from reference TRBV9 and TRBJ2-7): DSGVTQTPKHLITATGQRVTLRCSPRSGDLSVYWYQQSLDQGLQFLIQYYNGEERAKGNILERFSAQQFPDLHSELNLSSLELGDSALYFCASSLAGVNEQYFGPGTRLTVT.